The source of this TCR beta chain is a study of T cell repertoires in cytomegalovirus infection. With 3 bases clipped from V and 7 bases from J, the junction kept 5 bases outside the gene matches. This CDR3 is 13 amino acids long. Germline CDR1 and CDR2: SGHRS and YFSETQ. TCRdb ran MiXCR on the reads and lists one entry per CDR3 protein. The sample carries fewer than 250,000 distinct CDR3 sequences, roughly an eighth recorded once. The V call is TRBV5-1, the J call TRBJ1-2; 8 bases match TRBD1. The specimen sequenced was PBMCs. This TCR came from a human donor in good health (CMV status not recorded). Some clones in this sample may be carry-over from other donors' samples. The CDR3 sequence: CASSSQGAIGYTF. The CDR3 region has the DNA TGCGCCAGCAGCTCCCAGGGGGCGATTGGCTACACCTTC.